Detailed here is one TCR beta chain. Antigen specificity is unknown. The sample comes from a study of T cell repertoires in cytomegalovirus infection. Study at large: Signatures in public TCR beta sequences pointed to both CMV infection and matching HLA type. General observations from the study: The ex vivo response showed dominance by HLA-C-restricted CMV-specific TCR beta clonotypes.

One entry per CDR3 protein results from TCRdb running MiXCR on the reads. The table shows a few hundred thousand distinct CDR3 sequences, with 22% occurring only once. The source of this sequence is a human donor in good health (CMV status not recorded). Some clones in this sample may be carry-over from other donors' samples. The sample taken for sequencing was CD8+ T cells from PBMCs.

The CDR3 nucleotides read TGTGCCAGCAGTTTGGGGCTGACCAATCAGCCCCAGCATTTT. Protein: CASSLGLTNQPQHF. The rearrangement uses TRBV28 and TRBJ1-5, with D perhaps TRBD1 (5 bases). CDR3 size: 14 residues. CDR1 and CDR2 from the germline V gene are MDHEN and SYDVKM. V lost 3 bases and J 3 bases, leaving 9 bases between the germline ends.